This TCR beta chain was sequenced in a study of shared clonotypes between healthy human individuals. HIV-negative, healthy adults without recent acute infections or vaccinations were the donors. The assay was run at deep level. Unsorted PBMC samples were amplified in replicate PCRs containing roughly 300 ng DNA, about 28,000 T cell genomes. Ten immunoSEQ deep assay plates were used to sequence the DNA of unsorted PBMCs. This table comes from immunoSEQ multiplex PCR, and its TCRdb copy is limited to in-frame clones, with some not included. In the table there are fewer than 550,000 clones, approximately 79% of which are singletons. This clone has only a few counts. The sample contains more than one DNA sequence encoding this CDR3. The receptor comes from a woman between 40 and 55 years old in good health. Some clones in this sample may be carry-over from other donors' samples. Input material: PBMCs.

The CDR3 loop is CASSQGTDTQYF. CDR3 sequence (DNA): TGTGCCAGCAGTCAGGGCACAGATACGCAGTATTTT. The chain is built from TRBV28 and TRBJ2-3, with unresolved D. V was cut by 5 bases and J by 1 base, with 4 bases left in between. The germline CDR1 and CDR2 sequences are MDHEN and SYDVKM. The CDR3 length is 12 residues.